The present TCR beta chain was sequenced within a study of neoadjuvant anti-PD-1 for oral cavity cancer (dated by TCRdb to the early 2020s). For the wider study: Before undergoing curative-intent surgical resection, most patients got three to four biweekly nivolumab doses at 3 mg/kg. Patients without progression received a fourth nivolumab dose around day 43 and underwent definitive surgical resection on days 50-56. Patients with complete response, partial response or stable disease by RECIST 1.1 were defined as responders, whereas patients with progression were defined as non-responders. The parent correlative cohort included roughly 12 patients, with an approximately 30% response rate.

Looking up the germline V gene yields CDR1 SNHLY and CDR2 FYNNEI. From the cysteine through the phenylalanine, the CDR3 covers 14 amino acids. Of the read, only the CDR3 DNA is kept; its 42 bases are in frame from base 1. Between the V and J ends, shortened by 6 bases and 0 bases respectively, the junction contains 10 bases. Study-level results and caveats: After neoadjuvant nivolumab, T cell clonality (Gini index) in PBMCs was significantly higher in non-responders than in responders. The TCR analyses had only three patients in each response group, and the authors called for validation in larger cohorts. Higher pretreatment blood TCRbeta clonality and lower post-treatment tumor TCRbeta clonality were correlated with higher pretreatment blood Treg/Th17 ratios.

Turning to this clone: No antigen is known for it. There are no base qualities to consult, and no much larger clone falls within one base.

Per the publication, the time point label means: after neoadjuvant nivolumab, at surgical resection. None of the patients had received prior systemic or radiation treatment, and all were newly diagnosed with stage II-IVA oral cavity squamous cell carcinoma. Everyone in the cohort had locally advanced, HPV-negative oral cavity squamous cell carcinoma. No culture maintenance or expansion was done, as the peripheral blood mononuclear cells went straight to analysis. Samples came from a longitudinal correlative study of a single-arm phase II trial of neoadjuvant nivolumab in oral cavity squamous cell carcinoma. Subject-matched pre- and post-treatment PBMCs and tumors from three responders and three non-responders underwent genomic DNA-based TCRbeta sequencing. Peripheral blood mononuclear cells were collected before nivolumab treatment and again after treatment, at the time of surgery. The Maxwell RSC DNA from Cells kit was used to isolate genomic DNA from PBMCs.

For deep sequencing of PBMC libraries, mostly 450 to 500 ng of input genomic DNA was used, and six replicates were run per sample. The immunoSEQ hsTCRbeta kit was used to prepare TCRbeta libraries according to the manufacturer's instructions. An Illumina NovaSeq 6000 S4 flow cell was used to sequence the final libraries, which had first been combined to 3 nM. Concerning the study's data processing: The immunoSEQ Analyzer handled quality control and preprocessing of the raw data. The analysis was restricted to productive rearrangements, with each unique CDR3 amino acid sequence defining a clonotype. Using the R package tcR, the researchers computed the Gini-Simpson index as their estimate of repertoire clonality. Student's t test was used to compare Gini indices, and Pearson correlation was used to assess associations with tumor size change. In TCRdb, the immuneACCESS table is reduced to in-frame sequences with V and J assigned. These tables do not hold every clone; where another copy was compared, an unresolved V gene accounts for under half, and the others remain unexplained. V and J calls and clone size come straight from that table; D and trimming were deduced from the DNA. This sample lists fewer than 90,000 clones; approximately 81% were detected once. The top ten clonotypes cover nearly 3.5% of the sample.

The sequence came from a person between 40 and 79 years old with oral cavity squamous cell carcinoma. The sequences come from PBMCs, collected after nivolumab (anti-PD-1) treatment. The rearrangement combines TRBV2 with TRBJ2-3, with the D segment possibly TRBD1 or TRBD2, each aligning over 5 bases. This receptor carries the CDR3 CASSEGRSTDTQYF. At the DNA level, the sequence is TGTGCCAGCAGCGAGGGACGAAGCACAGATACGCAGTATTTT. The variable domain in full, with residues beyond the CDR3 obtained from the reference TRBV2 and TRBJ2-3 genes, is EPEVTQTPSHQVTQMGQEVILRCVPISNHLYFYWYRQILGQKVEFLVSFYNNEISEKSEIFDDQFSVERPDGSNFTLKIRSTKLEDSAMYFCASSEGRSTDTQYFGPGTRLTVL.